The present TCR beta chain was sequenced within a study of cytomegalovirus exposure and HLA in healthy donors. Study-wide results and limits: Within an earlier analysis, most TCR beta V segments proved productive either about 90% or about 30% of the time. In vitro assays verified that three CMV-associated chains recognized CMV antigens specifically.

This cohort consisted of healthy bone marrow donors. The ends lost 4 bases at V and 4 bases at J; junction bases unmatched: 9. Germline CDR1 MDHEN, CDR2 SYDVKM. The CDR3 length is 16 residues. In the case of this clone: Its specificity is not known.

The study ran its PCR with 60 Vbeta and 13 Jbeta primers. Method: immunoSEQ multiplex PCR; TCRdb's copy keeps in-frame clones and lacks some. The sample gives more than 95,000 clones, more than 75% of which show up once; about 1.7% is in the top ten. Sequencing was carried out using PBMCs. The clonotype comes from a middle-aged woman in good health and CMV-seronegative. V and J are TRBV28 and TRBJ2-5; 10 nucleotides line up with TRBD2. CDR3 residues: CASSSPSGRILETQYF. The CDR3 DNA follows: TGTGCCAGCAGTTCCCCTAGCGGGAGAATACTAGAGACCCAGTACTTC.